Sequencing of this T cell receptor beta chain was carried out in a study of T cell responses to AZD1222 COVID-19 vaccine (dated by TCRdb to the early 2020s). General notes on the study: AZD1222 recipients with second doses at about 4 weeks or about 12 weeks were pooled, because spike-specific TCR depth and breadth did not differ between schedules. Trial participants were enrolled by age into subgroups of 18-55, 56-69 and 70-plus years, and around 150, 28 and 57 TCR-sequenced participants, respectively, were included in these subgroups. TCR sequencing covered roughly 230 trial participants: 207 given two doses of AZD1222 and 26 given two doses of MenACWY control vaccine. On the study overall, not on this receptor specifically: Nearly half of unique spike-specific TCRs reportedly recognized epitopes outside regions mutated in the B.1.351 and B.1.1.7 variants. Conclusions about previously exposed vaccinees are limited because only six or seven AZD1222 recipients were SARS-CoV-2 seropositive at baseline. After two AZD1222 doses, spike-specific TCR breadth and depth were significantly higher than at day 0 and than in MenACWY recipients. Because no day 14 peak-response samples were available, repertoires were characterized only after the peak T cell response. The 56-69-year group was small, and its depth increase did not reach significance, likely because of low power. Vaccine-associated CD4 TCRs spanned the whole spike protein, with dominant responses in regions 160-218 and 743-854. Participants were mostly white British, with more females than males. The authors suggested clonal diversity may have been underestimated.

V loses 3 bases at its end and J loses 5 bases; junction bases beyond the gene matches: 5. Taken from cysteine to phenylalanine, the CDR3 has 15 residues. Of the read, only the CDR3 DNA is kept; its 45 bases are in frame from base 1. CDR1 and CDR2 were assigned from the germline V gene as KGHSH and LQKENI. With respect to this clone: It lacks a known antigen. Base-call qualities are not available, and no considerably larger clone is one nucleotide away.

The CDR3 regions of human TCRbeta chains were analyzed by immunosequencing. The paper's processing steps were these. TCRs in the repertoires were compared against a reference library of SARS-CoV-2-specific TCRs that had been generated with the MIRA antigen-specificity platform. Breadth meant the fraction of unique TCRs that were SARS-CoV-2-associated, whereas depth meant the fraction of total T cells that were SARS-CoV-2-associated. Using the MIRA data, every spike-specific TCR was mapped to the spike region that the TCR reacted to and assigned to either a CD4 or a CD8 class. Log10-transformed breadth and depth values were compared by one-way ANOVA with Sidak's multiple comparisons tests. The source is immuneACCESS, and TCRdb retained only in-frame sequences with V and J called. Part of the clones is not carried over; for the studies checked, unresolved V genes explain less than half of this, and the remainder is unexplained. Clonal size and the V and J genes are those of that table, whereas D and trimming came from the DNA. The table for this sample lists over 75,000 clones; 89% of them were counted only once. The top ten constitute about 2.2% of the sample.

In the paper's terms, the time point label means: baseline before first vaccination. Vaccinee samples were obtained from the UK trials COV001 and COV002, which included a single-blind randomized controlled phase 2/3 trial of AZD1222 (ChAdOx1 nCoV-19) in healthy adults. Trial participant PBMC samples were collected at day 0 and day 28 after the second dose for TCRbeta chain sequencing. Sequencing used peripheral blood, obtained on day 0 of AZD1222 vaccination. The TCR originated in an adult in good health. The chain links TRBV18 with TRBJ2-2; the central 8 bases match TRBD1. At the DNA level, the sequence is TGTGCCAGCTCACCGGACAGGGTCATGACCGGGGAGCTGTTTTTT. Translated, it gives CASSPDRVMTGELFF.